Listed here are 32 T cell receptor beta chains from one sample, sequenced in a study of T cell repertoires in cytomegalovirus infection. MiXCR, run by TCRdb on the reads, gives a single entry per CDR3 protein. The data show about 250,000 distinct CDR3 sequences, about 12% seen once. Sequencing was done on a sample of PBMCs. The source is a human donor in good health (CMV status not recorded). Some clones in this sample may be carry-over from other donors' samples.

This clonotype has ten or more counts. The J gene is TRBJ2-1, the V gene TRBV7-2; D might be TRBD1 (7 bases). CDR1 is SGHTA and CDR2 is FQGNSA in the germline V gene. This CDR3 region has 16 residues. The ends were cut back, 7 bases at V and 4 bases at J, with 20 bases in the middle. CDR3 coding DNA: TGTGCCAGCACCCCTCAGGGCAGGGGGGAGTACAATGAGCAGTTCTTC. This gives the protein CASTPQGRGEYNEQFF.

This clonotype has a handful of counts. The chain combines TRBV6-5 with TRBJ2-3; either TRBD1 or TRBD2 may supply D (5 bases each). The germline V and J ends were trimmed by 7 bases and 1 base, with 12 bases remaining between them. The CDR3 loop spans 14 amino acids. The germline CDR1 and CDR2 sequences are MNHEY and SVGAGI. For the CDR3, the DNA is TGTGCCAGCACCCAGGGCGGGCGCACAGATACGCAGTATTTT. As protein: CASTQGGRTDTQYF.

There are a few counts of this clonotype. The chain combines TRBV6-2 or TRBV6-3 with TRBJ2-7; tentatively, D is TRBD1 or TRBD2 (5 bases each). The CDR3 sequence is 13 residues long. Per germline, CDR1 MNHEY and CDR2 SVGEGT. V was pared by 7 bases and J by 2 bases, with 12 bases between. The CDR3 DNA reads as TGTGCCAGCACCCTGAGGGGAACCTACGAGCAGTACTTC. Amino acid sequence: CASTLRGTYEQYF.

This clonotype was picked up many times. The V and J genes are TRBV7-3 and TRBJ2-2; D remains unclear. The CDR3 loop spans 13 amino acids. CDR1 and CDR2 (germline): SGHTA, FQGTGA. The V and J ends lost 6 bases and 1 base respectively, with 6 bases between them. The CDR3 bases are TGTGCCAGCAGAATCAGGAACACCGGGGAGCTGTTTTTT. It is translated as CASRIRNTGELFF. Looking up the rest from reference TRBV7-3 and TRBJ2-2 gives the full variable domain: GAGVSQTPSNKVTEKGKYVELRCDPISGHTALYWYRQSLGQGPEFLIYFQGTGAADDSGLPNDRFFAVRPEGSVSTLKIQRTERGDSAVYLCASRIRNTGELFFGEGSRLTVL.

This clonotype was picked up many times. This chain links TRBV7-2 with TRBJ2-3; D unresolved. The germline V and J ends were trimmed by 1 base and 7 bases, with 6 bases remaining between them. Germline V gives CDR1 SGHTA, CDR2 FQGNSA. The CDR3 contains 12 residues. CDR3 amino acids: CASSLDGYTQYF. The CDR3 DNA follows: TGTGCCAGCAGCTTAGATGGATATACGCAGTATTTT. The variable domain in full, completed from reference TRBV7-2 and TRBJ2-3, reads GAGVSQSPSNKVTEKGKDVELRCDPISGHTALYWYRQSLGQGLEFLIYFQGNSAPDKSGLPSDRFSAERTGGSVSTLTIQRTQQEDSAVYLCASSLDGYTQYFGPGTRLTVL.

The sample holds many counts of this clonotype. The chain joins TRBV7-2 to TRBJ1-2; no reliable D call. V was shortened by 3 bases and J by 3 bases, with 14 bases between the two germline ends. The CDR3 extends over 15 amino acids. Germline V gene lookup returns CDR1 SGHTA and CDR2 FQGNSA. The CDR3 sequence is CASSFSSQPDYGYTF. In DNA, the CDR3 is TGTGCCAGCAGCTTCTCATCACAGCCTGACTATGGCTACACCTTC. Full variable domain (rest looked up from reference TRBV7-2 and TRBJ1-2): GAGVSQSPSNKVTEKGKDVELRCDPISGHTALYWYRQSLGQGLEFLIYFQGNSAPDKSGLPSDRFSAERTGGSVSTLTIQRTQQEDSAVYLCASSFSSQPDYGYTFGSGTRLTVV.

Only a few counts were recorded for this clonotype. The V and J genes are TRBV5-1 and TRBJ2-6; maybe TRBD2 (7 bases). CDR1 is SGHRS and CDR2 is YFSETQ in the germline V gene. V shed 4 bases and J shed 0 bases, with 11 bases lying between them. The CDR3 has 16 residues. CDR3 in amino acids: CASSEGGSSGANVLTF. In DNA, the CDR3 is TGCGCCAGCAGCGAGGGGGGGAGCTCTGGGGCCAACGTCCTGACTTTC.

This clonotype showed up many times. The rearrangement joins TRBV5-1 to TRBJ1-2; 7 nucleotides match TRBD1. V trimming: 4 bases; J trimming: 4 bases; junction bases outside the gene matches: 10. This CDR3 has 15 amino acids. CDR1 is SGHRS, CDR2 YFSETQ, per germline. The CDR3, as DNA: TGCGCCAGCAGCCCAAGGACAGGACCCTCCTATGGCTACACCTTC. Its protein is CASSPRTGPSYGYTF.

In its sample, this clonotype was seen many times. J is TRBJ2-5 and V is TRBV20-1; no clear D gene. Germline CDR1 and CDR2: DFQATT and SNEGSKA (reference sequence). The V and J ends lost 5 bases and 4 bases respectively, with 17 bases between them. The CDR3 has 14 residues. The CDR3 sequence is CSAFSTRLGETQYF. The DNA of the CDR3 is TGCAGTGCTTTCTCGACCCGATTGGGAGAGACCCAGTACTTC.

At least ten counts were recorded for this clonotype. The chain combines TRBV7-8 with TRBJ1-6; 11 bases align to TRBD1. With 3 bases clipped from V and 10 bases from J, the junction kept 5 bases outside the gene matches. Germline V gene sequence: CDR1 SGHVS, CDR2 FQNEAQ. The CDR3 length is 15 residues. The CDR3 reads CASSLGTGGSSPLHF. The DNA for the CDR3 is TGTGCCAGCAGCTTGGGGACAGGGGGTTCCTCACCCCTCCACTTT.

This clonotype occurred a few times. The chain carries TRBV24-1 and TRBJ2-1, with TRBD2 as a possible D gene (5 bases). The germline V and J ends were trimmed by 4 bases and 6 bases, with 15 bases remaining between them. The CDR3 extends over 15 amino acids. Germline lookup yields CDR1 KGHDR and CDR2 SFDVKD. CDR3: CATSDRDLVGNEQFF. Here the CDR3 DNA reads TGTGCCACCAGTGACCGGGATCTAGTGGGCAATGAGCAGTTCTTC.

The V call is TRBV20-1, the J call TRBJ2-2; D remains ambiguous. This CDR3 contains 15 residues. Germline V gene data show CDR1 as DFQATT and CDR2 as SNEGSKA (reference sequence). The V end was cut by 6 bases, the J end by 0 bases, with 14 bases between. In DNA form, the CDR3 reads TGCAGTGCGCTTGGAACCGGACCGAACACCGGGGAGCTGTTTTTT. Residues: CSALGTGPNTGELFF.

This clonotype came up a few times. CDR3 bases: TGTGCCAGCAGTTACTCAAAGACAGAGACCGGAGAGACCCAGTACTTC. Translation gives CASSYSKTETGETQYF. This sequence joins TRBV6-2 or TRBV6-3 and TRBJ2-5, with D tentatively TRBD1 (5 bases). Germline CDR1 MNHEY, CDR2 SVGEGT. The CDR3 is 16 residues long. V lost 0 bases and J lost 4, with 15 bases in between.

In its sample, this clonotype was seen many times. The CDR3 is CASSRVGGYEQYF. The CDR3 DNA sequence: TGTGCCAGCAGCCGCGTTGGGGGCTACGAGCAGTACTTC. This chain uses TRBV6-2 or TRBV6-3 with TRBJ2-7; D possibly matches TRBD1 or TRBD2 (5 bases each). V dropped 6 bases and J dropped 3 bases, with 12 bases sitting between them. CDR3 length: 13 residues. Germline CDR1 is MNHEY and CDR2 is SVGEGT.

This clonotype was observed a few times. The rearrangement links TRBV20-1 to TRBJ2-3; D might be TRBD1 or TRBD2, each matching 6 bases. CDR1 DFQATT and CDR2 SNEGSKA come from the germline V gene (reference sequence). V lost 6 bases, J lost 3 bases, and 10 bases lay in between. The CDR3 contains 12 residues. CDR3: CSARGGTDTQYF. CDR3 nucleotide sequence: TGCAGTGCCCGAGGGGGGACAGATACGCAGTATTTT.

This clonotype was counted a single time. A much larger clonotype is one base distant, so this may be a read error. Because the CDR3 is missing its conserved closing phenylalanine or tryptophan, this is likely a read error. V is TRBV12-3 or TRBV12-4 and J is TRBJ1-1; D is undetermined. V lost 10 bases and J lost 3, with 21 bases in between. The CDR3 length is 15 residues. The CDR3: CATRPRQAGDTEAFS. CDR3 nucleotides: TGTGCCACCAGACCCCGACAAGCTGGGGACACTGAAGCTTTCTCT.

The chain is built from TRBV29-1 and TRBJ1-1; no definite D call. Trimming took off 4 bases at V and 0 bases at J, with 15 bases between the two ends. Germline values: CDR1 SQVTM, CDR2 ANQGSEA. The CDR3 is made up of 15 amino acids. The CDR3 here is CSVGIPQAMNTEAFF. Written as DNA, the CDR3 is TGCAGCGTTGGGATTCCCCAGGCGATGAACACTGAAGCTTTCTTT. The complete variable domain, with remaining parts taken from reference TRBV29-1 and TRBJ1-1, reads SAVISQKPSRDICQRGTSLTIQCQVDSQVTMMFWYRQQPGQSLTLIATANQGSEATYESGFVIDKFPISRPNLTFSTLTVSNMSPEDSSIYLCSVGIPQAMNTEAFFGQGTRLTVV.

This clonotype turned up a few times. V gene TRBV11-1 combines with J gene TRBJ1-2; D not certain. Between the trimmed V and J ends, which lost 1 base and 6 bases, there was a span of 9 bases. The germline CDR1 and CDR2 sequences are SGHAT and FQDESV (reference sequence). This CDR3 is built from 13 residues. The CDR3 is CASSLVNQNGYTF. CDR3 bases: TGTGCCAGCAGCTTAGTGAACCAAAATGGCTACACCTTC.

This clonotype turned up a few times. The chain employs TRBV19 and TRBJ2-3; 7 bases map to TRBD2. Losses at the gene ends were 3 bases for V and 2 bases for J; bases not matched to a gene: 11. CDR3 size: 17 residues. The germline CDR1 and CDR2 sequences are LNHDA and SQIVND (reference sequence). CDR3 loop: CASSMGRVRSNTDTQYF. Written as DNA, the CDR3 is TGTGCCAGTAGTATGGGGAGGGTCCGCAGTAACACAGATACGCAGTATTTT.

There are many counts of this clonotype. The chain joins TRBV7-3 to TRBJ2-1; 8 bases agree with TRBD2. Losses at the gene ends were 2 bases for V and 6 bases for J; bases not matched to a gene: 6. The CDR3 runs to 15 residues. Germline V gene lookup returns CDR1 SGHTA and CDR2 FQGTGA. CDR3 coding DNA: TGTGCCAGCAGCTTAGGGCTAGCGGGCCCCAATGAGCAGTTCTTC. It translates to CASSLGLAGPNEQFF.

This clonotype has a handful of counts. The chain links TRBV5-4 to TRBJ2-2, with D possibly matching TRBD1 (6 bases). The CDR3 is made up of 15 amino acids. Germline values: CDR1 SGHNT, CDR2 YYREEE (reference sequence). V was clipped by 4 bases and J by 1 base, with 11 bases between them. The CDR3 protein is CASSRTTGNTGELFF. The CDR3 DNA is TGTGCCAGCAGCAGGACGACAGGGAACACCGGGGAGCTGTTTTTT. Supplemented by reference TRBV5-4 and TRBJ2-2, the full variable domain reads ETGVTQSPTHLIKTRGQQVTLRCSSQSGHNTVSWYQQALGQGPQFIFQYYREEENGRGNFPPRFSGLQFPNYSSELNVNALELDDSALYLCASSRTTGNTGELFFGEGSRLTVL.

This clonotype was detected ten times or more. CDR3 region: CASSLVAASSGNTIYF. CDR3 in DNA: TGTGCCAGCAGCTTAGTTGCAGCCTCCTCTGGAAACACCATATATTTT. The chain has TRBV7-2 and TRBJ1-3, with D unresolved. Germline V gives CDR1 SGHTA, CDR2 FQGNSA. This CDR3 contains 16 residues. Trimming stripped 1 base from V and 0 bases from J, with 10 bases between.

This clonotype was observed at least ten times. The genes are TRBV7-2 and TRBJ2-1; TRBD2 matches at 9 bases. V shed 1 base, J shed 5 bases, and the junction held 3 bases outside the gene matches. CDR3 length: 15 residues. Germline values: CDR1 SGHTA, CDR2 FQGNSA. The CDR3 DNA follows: TGTGCCAGCAGCTTAGGCGGGAGGGTCAACAATGAGCAGTTCTTC. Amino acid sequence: CASSLGGRVNNEQFF.

The CDR3 protein is CASSTGPEAFF. The CDR3 DNA sequence: TGTGCCAGTAGTACCGGACCTGAAGCTTTCTTT. This chain uses TRBV19 with TRBJ1-1; D unclear. The CDR3 length is 11 residues. In germline, CDR1 is LNHDA, CDR2 SQIVND (reference sequence). The ends were cut back, 4 bases at V and 6 bases at J, with 6 bases in the middle.

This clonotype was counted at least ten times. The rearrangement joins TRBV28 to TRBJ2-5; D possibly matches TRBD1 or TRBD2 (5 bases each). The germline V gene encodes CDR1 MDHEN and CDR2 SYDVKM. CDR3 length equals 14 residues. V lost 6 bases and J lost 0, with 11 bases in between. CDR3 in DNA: TGTGCCAGCAGACCAGGGAGTTACCAAGAGACCCAGTACTTC. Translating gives CASRPGSYQETQYF.

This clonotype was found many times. This chain's CDR3 is CASSLDPGEKLFF. CDR3 bases: TGTGCCAGCAGCTTAGACCCGGGGGAAAAACTGTTTTTT. J is TRBJ1-4 and V is TRBV11-2; D gene unclear. CDR1 and CDR2 (germline): SGHAT, FQNNGV. This CDR3 contains 13 residues. V gave up 0 bases and J gave up 8 bases, with 7 bases separating them.

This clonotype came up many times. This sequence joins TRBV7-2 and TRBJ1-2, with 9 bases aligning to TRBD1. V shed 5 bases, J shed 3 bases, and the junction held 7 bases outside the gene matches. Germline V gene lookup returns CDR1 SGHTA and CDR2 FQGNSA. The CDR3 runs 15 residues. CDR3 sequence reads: CASSPSWTGDYGYTF. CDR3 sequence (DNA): TGTGCCAGCAGCCCTAGTTGGACAGGGGACTATGGCTACACCTTC.

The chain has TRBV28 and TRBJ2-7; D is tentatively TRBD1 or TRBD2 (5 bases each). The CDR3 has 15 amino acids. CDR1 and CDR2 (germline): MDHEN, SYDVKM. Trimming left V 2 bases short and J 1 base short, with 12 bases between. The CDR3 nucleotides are TGTGCCAGCAGTTTACCGGGACCCACTTCCTACGAGCAGTACTTC. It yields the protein CASSLPGPTSYEQYF.

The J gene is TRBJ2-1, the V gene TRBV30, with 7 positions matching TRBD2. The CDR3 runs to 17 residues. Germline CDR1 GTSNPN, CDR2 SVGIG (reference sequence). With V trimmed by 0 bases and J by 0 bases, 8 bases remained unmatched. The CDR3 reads CAWSVLAGDVSYNEQFF. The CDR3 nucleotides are TGTGCCTGGAGTGTACTGGCGGGAGATGTCTCCTACAATGAGCAGTTCTTC.

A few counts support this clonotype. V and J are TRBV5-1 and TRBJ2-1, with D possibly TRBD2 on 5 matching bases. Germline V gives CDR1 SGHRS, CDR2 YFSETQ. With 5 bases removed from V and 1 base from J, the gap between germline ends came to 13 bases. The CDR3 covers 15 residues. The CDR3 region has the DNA TGCGCCAGCAGGCCGAGCGGACCTTCCTACAATGAGCAGTTCTTC. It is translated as CASRPSGPSYNEQFF.

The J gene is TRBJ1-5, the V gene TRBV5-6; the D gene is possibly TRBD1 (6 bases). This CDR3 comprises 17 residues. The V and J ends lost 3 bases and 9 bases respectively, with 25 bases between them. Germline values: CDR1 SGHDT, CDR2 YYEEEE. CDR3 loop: CASSSRRRTQGLPPQHF. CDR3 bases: TGTGCCAGCAGCTCGAGACGGCGGACACAGGGATTACCGCCCCAGCATTTT.

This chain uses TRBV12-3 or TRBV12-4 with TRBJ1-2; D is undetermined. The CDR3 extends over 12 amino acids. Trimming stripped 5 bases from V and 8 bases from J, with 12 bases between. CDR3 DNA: TGTGCCAGCAGTCCCCCCCTAAGAGGCTACACCTTC. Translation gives CASSPPLRGYTF.